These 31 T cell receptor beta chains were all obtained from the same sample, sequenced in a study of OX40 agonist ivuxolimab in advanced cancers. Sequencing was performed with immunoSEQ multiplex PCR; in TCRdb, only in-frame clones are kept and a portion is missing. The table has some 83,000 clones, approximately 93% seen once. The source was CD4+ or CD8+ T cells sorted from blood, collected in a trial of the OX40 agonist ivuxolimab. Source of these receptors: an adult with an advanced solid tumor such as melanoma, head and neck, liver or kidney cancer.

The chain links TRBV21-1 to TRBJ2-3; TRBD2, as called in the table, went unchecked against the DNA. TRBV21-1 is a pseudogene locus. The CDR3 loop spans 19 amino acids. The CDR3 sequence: CASSKTLAGGRVPHYTQYF. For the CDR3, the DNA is TGTGCCAGCAGCAAGACCCTAGCGGGGGGCCGGGTCCCACATTATACGCAGTATTTT.

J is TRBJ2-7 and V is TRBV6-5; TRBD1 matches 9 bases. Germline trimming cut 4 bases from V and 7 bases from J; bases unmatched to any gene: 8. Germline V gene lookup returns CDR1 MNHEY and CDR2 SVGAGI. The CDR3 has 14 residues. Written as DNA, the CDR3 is TGTGCCAGCAGTTTGAGACAGGGGGGCGTTGAGCAGTACTTC. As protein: CASSLRQGGVEQYF.

CDR3 coding DNA: TGTGCCAGCAGCTCCGTGGGAGTCCACGAGCAGTACTTC. Its protein is CASSSVGVHEQYF. The chain has TRBV11-2 and TRBJ2-7; maybe TRBD2 (5 bases). Germline V gives CDR1 SGHAT, CDR2 FQNNGV. There are 13 residues in the CDR3. V lost 4 bases, J lost 5 bases, and 12 bases lay in between.

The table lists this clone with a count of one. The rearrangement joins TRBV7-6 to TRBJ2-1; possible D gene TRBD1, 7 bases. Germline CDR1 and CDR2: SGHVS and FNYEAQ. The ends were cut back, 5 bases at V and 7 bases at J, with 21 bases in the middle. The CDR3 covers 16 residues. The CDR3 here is CASSRLSGGSKNEQFF. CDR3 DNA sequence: TGTGCCAGCAGCCGCTTGTCAGGGGGGAGTAAAAATGAGCAGTTCTTC.

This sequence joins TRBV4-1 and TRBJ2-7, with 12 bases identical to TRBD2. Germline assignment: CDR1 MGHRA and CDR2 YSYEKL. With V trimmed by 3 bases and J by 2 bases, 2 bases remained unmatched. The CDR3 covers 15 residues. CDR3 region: CASSHRTSGTYEQYF. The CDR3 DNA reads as TGCGCCAGCAGCCACCGGACTAGCGGGACCTACGAGCAGTACTTC.

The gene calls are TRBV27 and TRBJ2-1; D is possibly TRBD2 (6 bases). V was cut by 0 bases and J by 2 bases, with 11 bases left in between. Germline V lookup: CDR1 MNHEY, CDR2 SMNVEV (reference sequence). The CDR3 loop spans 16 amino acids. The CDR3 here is CASSLSPAGPYNEQFF. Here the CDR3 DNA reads TGTGCCAGCAGTTTATCTCCAGCGGGCCCCTACAATGAGCAGTTCTTC.

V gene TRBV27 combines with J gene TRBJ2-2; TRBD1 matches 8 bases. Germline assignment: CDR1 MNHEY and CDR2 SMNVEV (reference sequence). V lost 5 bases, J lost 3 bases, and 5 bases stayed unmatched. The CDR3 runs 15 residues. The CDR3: CASSTGQVDTGELFF. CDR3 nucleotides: TGTGCCAGCAGTACGGGACAGGTCGACACCGGGGAGCTGTTTTTT.

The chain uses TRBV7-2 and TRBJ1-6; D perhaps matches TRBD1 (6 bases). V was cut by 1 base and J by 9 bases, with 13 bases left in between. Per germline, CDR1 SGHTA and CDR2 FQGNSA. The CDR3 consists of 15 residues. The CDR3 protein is CASSLVGGGGSPLHF. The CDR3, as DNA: TGTGCCAGCAGCTTAGTCGGAGGGGGGGGTTCACCCCTCCACTTT. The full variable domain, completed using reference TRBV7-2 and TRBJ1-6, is GAGVSQSPSNKVTEKGKDVELRCDPISGHTALYWYRQSLGQGLEFLIYFQGNSAPDKSGLPSDRFSAERTGGSVSTLTIQRTQQEDSAVYLCASSLVGGGGSPLHFGNGTRLTVT.

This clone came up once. The CDR3 DNA follows: TGCAGCGCTACAGGGGGCCAGGGTGAGCAGTTCTTC. Residues: CSATGGQGEQFF. The chain couples TRBV29-1 to TRBJ2-1, with TRBD1 matching 9 bases. The CDR3 is made up of 12 amino acids. CDR1 and CDR2 (germline): SQVTM, ANQGSEA. Trimming at V came to 7 bases and at J to 9 bases, leaving 7 bases not matched to a gene.

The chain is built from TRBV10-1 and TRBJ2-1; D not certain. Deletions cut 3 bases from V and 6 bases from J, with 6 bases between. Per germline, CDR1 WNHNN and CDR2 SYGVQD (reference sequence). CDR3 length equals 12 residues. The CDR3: CASSDFSNEQFF. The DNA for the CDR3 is TGCGCCAGCAGTGACTTTTCCAATGAGCAGTTCTTC.

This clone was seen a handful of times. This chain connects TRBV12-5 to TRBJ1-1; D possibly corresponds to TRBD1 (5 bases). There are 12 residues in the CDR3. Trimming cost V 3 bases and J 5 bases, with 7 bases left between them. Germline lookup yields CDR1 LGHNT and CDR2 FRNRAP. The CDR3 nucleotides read TGTGCTAGTGGTTTATGGACAACTGAAGCTTTCTTT. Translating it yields CASGLWTTEAFF.

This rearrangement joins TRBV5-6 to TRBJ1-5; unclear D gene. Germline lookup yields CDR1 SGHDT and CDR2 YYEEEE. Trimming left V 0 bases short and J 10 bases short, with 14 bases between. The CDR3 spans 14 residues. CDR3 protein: CASSLGGPPQPQHF. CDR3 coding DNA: TGTGCCAGCAGCTTGGGAGGTCCTCCTCAACCCCAGCATTTT.

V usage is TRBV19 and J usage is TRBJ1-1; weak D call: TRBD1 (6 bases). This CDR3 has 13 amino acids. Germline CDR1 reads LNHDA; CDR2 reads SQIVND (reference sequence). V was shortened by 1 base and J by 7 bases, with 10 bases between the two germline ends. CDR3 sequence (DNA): TGTGCCAGTAGTATAGTACAGGGTCATGAAGCTTTCTTT. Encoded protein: CASSIVQGHEAFF.

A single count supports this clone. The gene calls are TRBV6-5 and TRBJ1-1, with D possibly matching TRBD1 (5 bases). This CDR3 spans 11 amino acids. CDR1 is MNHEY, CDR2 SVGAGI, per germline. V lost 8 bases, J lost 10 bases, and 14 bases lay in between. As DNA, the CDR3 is TGTGCCAGCCGGGGGTCGCTGGGAGCTTTCTTT. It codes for CASRGSLGAFF.

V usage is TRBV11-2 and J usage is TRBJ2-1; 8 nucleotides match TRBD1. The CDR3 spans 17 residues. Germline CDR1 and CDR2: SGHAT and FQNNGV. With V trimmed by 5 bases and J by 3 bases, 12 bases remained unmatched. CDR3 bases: TGTGCCAGCAGCGGAGACCCGACAGGGGCTAACTACAATGAGCAGTTCTTC. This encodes CASSGDPTGANYNEQFF.

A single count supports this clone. The CDR3 DNA is TGTGCCAGCAGCGTAGCCAAACTGCTAGATACGCAGTATTTT. Its translation is CASSVAKLLDTQYF. This chain uses TRBV9 with TRBJ2-3; D not resolved. With 0 bases removed from V and 5 bases from J, the gap between germline ends came to 10 bases. The CDR3 consists of 14 residues. Germline V gives CDR1 SGDLS, CDR2 YYNGEE.

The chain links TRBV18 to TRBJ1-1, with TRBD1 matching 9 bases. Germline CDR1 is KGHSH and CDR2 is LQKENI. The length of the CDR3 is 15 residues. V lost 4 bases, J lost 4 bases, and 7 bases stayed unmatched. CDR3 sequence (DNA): TGTGCCAGCTCACTACCCGGACAGGGGATCACTGAAGCTTTCTTT. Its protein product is CASSLPGQGITEAFF.

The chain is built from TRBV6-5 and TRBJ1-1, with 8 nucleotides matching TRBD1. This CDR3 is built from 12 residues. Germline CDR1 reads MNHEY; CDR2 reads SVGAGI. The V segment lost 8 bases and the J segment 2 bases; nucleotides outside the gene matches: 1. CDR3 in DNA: TGTGCCAGCGGACAGGGAAACACTGAAGCTTTCTTT. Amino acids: CASGQGNTEAFF.

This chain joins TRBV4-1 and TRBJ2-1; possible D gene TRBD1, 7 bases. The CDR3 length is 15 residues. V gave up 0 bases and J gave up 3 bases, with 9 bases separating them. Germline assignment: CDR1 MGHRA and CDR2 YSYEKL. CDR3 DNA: TGCGCCAGCAGCCAAGACAGGGGGGACTACAATGAGCAGTTCTTC. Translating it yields CASSQDRGDYNEQFF.

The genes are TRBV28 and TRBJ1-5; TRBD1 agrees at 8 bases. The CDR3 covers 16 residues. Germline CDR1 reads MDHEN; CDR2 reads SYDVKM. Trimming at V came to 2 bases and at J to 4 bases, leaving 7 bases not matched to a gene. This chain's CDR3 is CASSLIDRGRNQPQHF. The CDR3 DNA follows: TGTGCCAGCAGTTTAATTGACAGGGGCCGAAATCAGCCCCAGCATTTT.

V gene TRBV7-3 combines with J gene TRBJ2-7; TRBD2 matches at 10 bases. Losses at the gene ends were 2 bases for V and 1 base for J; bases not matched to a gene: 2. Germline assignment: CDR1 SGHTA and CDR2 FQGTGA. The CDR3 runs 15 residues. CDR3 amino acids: CASSLLAGDSYEQYF. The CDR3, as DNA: TGTGCCAGCAGCTTACTAGCGGGGGATTCCTACGAGCAGTACTTC.

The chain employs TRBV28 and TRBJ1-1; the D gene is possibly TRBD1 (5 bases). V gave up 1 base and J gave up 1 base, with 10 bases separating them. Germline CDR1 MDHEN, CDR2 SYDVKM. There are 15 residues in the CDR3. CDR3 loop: CASSLLGEGNTEAFF. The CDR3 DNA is TGTGCCAGCAGTTTATTGGGGGAAGGGAACACTGAAGCTTTCTTT.

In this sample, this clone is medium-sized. CDR3 residues: CASSIVAASNQPQHF. CDR3 DNA sequence: TGTGCCAGTAGTATAGTGGCGGCTAGCAATCAGCCCCAGCATTTT. The chain uses TRBV19 and TRBJ1-5, with unresolved D. Trimming cost V 1 base and J 0 bases, with 7 bases left between them. The CDR3 runs to 15 residues. Germline assignment: CDR1 LNHDA and CDR2 SQIVND (reference sequence).

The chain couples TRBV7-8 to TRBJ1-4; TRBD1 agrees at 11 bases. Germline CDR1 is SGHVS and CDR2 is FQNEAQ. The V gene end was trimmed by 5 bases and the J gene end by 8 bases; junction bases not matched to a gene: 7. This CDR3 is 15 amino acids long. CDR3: CASSRGTGGFEKLFF. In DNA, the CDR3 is TGTGCCAGCAGCCGGGGGACAGGGGGATTCGAAAAACTGTTTTTT.

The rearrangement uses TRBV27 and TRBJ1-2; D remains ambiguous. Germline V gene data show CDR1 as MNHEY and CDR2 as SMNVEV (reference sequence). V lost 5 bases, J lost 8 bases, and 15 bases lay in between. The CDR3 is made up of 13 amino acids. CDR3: CASSVSRSAGYTF. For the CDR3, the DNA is TGTGCCAGCAGTGTCTCCCGATCCGCCGGCTACACCTTC.

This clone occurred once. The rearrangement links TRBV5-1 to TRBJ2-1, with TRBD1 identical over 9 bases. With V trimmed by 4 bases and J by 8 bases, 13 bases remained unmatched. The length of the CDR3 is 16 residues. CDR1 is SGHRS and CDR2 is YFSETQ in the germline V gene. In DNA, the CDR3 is TGCGCCAGCAGCCAAAGGCCGGGACAGGGATGGGATGAGCAGTTCTTC. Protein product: CASSQRPGQGWDEQFF.

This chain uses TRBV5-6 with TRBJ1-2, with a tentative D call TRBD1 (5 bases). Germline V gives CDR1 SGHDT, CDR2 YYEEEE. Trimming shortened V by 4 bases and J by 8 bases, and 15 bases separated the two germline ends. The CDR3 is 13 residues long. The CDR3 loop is CASSELWGVGYTF. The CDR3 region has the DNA TGTGCCAGCAGCGAGCTATGGGGGGTCGGCTACACCTTC.

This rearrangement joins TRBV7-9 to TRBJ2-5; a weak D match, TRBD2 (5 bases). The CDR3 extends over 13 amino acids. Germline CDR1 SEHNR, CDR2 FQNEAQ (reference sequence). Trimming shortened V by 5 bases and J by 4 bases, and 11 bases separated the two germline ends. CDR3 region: CASSIGGSETQYF. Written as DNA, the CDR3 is TGTGCCAGCAGCATCGGAGGTTCAGAGACCCAGTACTTC.

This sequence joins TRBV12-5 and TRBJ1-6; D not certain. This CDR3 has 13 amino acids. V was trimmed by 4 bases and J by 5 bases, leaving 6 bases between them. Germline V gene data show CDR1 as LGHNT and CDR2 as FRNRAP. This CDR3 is CASGWDNNSPLHF. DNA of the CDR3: TGTGCTAGTGGTTGGGATAATAATTCACCCCTCCACTTT.

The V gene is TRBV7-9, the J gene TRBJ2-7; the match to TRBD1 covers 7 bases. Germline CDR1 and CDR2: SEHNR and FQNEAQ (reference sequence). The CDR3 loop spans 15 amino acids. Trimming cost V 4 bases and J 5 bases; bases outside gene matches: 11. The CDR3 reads CASSSPGQNYDEQYF. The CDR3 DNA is TGTGCCAGCAGCTCACCGGGACAGAATTACGACGAGCAGTACTTC.

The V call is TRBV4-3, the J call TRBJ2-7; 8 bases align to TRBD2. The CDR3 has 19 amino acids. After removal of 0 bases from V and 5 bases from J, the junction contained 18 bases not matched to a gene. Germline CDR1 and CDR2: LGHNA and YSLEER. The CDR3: CASSQDRTAPIGLADEQYF. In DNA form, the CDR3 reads TGCGCCAGCAGCCAAGATCGGACGGCCCCTATAGGACTAGCTGACGAGCAGTACTTC.